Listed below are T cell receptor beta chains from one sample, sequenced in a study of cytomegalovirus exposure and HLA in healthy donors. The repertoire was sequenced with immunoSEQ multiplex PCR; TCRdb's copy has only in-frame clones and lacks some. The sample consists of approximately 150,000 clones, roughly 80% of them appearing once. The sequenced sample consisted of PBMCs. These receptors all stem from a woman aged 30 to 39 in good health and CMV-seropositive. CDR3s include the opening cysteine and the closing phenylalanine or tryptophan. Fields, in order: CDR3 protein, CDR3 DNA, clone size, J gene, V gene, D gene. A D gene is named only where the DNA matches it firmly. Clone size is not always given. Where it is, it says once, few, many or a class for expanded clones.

cdr3_aa: CASSLIRATNEKLFF
cdr3_nt: TGTGCCAGCAGCTTAATTCGGGCAACTAATGAAAAACTGTTTTTT
clone_size: -
j_call: TRBJ1-4
v_call: TRBV7-2
d_call: -

cdr3_aa: CASSIGLSYNEQFF
cdr3_nt: TGTGCCAGTAGTATCGGACTCTCCTACAATGAGCAGTTCTTC
clone_size: -
j_call: TRBJ2-1
v_call: TRBV19
d_call: -

cdr3_aa: CASSLSYNEQFF
cdr3_nt: TGCGCCAGCAGCCTCAGCTACAATGAGCAGTTCTTC
clone_size: -
j_call: TRBJ2-1
v_call: TRBV5-1
d_call: -

cdr3_aa: CASSLEPKGGYGNQPQHF
cdr3_nt: TGTGCCAGCAGCTTGGAGCCCAAGGGGGGGTATGGCAATCAGCCCCAGCATTTT
clone_size: -
j_call: TRBJ1-5
v_call: TRBV5-8
d_call: -

cdr3_aa: CASSSTPDSRELQYF
cdr3_nt: TGTGCCAGCAGTTCGACCCCCGACAGTCGTGAACTTCAGTACTTC
clone_size: -
j_call: TRBJ2-4
v_call: TRBV27
d_call: -

cdr3_aa: CASSNPIPGELFF
cdr3_nt: TGTGCCAGCAGTAACCCTATTCCCGGGGAGCTGTTTTTT
clone_size: -
j_call: TRBJ2-2
v_call: TRBV6-5
d_call: -

cdr3_aa: CASSLRQGVHEQYF
cdr3_nt: TGTGCCAGCAGCCTTAGACAGGGGGTCCACGAGCAGTACTTC
clone_size: -
j_call: TRBJ2-7
v_call: TRBV5-5
d_call: TRBD1

cdr3_aa: CASSQQSYPANYGYTF
cdr3_nt: TGCGCCAGCAGCCAACAAAGTTACCCAGCTAACTATGGCTACACCTTC
clone_size: -
j_call: TRBJ1-2
v_call: TRBV4-3
d_call: -

cdr3_aa: CSVAPGQGLGTGELFF
cdr3_nt: TGCAGCGTTGCCCCGGGACAGGGGCTTGGCACCGGGGAGCTGTTTTTT
clone_size: -
j_call: TRBJ2-2
v_call: TRBV29-1
d_call: TRBD1

cdr3_aa: CASSQGRQQGRGQYF
cdr3_nt: TGTGCCAGCAGCCAAGGGCGTCAACAGGGGCGGGGGCAGTACTTC
clone_size: -
j_call: TRBJ2-7
v_call: TRBV4-2
d_call: -

cdr3_aa: CASSYSDRGYEQYF
cdr3_nt: TGTGCCAGCAGTTACTCCGACAGGGGTTACGAGCAGTACTTC
clone_size: -
j_call: TRBJ2-7
v_call: TRBV6-5
d_call: TRBD1

cdr3_aa: CASMGAGECNEQFF
cdr3_nt: TGCGCCAGTATGGGAGCGGGGGAGTGCAATGAGCAGTTCTTC
clone_size: -
j_call: TRBJ2-1
v_call: TRBV10-1
d_call: TRBD2

cdr3_aa: CASSLWDRAHEQYF
cdr3_nt: TGTGCCAGCAGCTTATGGGACAGGGCCCACGAGCAGTACTTC
clone_size: once
j_call: TRBJ2-7
v_call: TRBV7-2
d_call: TRBD1

cdr3_aa: CASSTGQGASEKLFF
cdr3_nt: TGTGCCAGCAGCACTGGACAGGGGGCGAGTGAAAAACTGTTTTTT
clone_size: -
j_call: TRBJ1-4
v_call: TRBV7-2
d_call: TRBD1

cdr3_aa: CASSIVGAGGPSTDTQYF
cdr3_nt: TGTGCCAGTAGTATAGTGGGCGCAGGGGGCCCTAGCACAGATACGCAGTATTTT
clone_size: -
j_call: TRBJ2-3
v_call: TRBV19
d_call: TRBD1

cdr3_aa: CASSRILPAGEAFF
cdr3_nt: TGTGCCAGCAGTCGGATCCTCCCCGCGGGGGAAGCTTTCTTT
clone_size: -
j_call: TRBJ1-1
v_call: TRBV2
d_call: -

cdr3_aa: CASRSGTGVYGYTF
cdr3_nt: TGCGCCAGCAGGAGCGGGACAGGGGTCTATGGCTACACCTTC
clone_size: -
j_call: TRBJ1-2
v_call: TRBV5-1
d_call: TRBD1

cdr3_aa: CASSQLGQGRTNEKLFF
cdr3_nt: TGCGCCAGCAGCCAATTGGGACAGGGGAGAACTAATGAAAAACTGTTTTTT
clone_size: -
j_call: TRBJ1-4
v_call: TRBV4-1
d_call: TRBD1

cdr3_aa: CASSGDRESYEQYF
cdr3_nt: TGCGCCAGCAGCGGGGACAGAGAATCCTACGAGCAGTACTTC
clone_size: -
j_call: TRBJ2-7
v_call: TRBV5-1
d_call: TRBD1

cdr3_aa: CASSPRQGLETQYF
cdr3_nt: TGTGCCAGCAGCCCCCGGCAGGGATTGGAGACCCAGTACTTC
clone_size: -
j_call: TRBJ2-5
v_call: TRBV7-9
d_call: -